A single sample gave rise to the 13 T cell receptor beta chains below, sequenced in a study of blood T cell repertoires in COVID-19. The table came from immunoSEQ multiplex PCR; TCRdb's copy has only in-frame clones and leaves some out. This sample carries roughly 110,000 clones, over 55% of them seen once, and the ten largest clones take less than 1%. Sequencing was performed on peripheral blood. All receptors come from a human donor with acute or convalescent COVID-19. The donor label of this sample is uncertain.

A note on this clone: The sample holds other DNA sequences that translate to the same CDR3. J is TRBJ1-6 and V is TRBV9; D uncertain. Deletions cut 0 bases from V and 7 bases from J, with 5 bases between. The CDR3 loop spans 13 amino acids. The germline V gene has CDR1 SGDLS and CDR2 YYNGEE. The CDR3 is CASSVGENSPLHF. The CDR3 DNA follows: TGTGCCAGCAGCGTAGGGGAGAATTCACCCCTCCACTTT.

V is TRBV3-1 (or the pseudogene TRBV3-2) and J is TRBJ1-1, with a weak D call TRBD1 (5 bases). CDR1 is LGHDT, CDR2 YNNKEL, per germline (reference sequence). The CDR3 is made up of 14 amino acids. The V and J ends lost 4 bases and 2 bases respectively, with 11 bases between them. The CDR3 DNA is TGTGCCAGCAGCCTCGGACACGCTAACACTGAAGCTTTCTTT. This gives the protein CASSLGHANTEAFF.

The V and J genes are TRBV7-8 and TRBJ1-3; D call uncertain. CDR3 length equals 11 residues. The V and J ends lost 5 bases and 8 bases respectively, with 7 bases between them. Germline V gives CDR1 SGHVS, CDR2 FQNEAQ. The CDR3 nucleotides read TGTGCCAGCAGCAGCCTGGACACCATATATTTT. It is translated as CASSSLDTIYF.

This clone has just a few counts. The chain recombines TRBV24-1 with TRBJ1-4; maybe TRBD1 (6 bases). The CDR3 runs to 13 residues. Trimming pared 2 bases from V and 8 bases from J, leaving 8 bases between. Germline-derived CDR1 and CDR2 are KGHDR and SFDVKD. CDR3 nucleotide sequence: TGTGCCACCAGTGATTATAGGGGGGAAAAACTGTTTTTT. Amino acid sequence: CATSDYRGEKLFF.

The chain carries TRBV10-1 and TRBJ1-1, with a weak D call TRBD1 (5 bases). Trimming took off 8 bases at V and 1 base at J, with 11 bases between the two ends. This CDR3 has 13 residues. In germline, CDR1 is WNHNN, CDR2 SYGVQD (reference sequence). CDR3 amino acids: CASLGHRNTEAFF. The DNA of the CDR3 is TGCGCCAGCCTCGGACACCGGAACACTGAAGCTTTCTTT.

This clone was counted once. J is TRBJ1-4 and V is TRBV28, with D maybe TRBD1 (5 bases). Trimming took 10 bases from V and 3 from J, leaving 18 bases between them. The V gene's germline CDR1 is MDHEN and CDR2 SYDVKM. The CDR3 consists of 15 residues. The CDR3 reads CATAKGREANEKLFF. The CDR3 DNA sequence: TGTGCCACCGCCAAGGGGAGGGAAGCTAATGAAAAACTGTTTTTT.

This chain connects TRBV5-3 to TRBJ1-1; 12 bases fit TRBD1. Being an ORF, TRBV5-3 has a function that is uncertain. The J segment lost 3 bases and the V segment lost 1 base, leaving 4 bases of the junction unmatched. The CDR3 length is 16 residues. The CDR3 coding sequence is TGTGCCAGAAGCTTGTCGGGACAGGGGGCGTACACTGAAGCTTTCTTT. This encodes CARSLSGQGAYTEAFF.

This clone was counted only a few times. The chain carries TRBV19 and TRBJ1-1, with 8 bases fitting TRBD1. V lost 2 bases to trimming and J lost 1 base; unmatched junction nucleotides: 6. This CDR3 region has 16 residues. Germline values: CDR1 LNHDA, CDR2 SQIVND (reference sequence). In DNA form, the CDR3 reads TGTGCCAGTAGTATATCCAGGACAGGGACGAACACTGAAGCTTTCTTT. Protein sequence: CASSISRTGTNTEAFF.

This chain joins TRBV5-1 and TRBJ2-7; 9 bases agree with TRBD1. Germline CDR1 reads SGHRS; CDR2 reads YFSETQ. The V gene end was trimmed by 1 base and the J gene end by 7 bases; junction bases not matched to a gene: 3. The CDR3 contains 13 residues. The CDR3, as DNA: TGCGCCAGCAGCTTGAACAGGGGGCTTGAGCAGTACTTC. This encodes CASSLNRGLEQYF.

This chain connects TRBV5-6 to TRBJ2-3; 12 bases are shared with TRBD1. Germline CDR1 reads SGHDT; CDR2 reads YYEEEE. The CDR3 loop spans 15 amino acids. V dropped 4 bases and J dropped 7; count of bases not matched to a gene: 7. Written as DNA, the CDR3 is TGTGCCAGCAGCCGACCGGGACAGGGGGCATATACGCAGTATTTT. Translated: CASSRPGQGAYTQYF.

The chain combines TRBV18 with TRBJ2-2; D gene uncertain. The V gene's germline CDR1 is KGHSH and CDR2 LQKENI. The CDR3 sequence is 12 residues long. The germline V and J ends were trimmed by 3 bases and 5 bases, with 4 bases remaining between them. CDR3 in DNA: TGTGCCAGCTCACCCGCGACCGGGGAGCTGTTTTTT. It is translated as CASSPATGELFF. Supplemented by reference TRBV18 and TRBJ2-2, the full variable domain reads NAGVMQNPRHLVRRRGQEARLRCSPMKGHSHVYWYRQLPEEGLKFMVYLQKENIIDESGMPKERFSAEFPKEGPSILRIQQVVRGDSAAYFCASSPATGELFFGEGSRLTVL.

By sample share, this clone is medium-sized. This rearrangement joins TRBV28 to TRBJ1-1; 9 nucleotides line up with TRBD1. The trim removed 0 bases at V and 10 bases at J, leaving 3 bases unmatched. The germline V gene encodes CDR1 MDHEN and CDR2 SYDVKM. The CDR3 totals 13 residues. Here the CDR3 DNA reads TGTGCCAGCAGTTTATGGGGGGGACAGGGAGCTTTCTTT. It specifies CASSLWGGQGAFF.

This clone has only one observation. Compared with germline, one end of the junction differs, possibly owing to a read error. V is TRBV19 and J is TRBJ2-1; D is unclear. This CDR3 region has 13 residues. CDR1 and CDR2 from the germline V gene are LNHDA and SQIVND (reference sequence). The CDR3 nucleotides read TGTGCCAGTAGCCCTTTCCCCCACAATGAGGAGTTCTTC. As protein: CASSPFPHNEEFF.